This T cell receptor beta chain appears in the sequencing data of a study of shared clonotypes between healthy human individuals. The CDR3 runs 13 residues. The V end was cut by 5 bases, the J end by 3 bases, with 8 bases between. Looked up from germline, CDR1 is MNHEY and CDR2 is SVGAGI. This clone has a handful of counts. Its antigen remains unknown. Broader study findings: Around 4.9% of naive CD4 clonotypes were shared across four donors. Inspection by rarefaction showed sorted-subset sequencing to be incomplete despite large depth.

Clones were sequenced by immunoSEQ multiplex PCR, and TCRdb holds only the in-frame ones, with some missing. The sample includes 2,100,000 or so clones, about 94% of them seen just once. The chain joins TRBV6-5 to TRBJ1-5; D is perhaps TRBD1 (6 bases). The receptor was derived from a man aged 18-30 years in good health. Material: naive CD4+ T cells sorted from blood. Subset here: CD45RA+ positively selected. The chain's CDR3 is CASSRQANQPQHF. The CDR3, as DNA: TGTGCCAGCAGTAGACAGGCCAATCAGCCCCAGCATTTT.